Sequencing of this TCR beta chain was carried out in a study of radiotherapy plus CTLA-4 blockade in lung cancer. Study-wide points: In blood, early T cell clone dynamics reportedly predicted response best, together with interferon-beta. Radiotherapy was combined with ipilimumab, and tumor-derived TCR clones then expanded in blood.

About this clone: The antigen is undetermined.

Germline V gives CDR1 MDHEN, CDR2 SYDVKM. The V and J ends lost 6 bases and 1 base respectively, with 12 bases between them. There are 14 residues in the CDR3. Patients had chemo-refractory metastatic non-small-cell lung cancer and received focal radiation plus CTLA-4 blockade that used ipilimumab. The method was immunoSEQ multiplex PCR; TCRdb's version includes in-frame clones alone and lacks a portion of them. The data show around 80,000 clones, around 79% seen once. This TCR was recovered from a human donor with non-small cell lung cancer whose response to radiotherapy plus ipilimumab could not be evaluated. Some clones in this sample may be carry-over from other donors' samples. Material: peripheral blood, obtained from a patient treated with radiotherapy plus ipilimumab. The chain couples TRBV28 to TRBJ1-1, with D possibly being TRBD1 (5 bases). CDR3 DNA sequence: TGTGCCAGCAGGGGGACGGGGGGGAACACTGAAGCTTTCTTT. Translation gives CASRGTGGNTEAFF.